Each of the 31 T cell receptor beta chains below was sequenced from the same sample in a study of blood T cell repertoires in COVID-19. Data came from immunoSEQ multiplex PCR; TCRdb stores just in-frame clones and leaves some out. The sample has more than 400,000 clones, 80% to 90% seen once; the top ten hold approximately 2.9%. Source material: peripheral blood. These receptor sequences come from a human donor in a cohort sampled during active COVID-19.

The genes are TRBV15 and TRBJ2-7, with a possible D match to TRBD2 (6 bases). V dropped 0 bases and J dropped 2 bases, with 8 bases sitting between them. Per the germline V gene, CDR1 is LNHNV and CDR2 is YYDKDF (reference sequence). The CDR3 consists of 14 residues. This chain's CDR3 is CATSREGGTYEQYF. Written as DNA, the CDR3 is TGTGCCACCAGCAGAGAGGGCGGGACCTACGAGCAGTACTTC.

About this clone itself: Mismatch with germline at one junction end may stem from a read error. This chain connects TRBV7-7 to TRBJ2-5; 9 bases match TRBD2. CDR1 and CDR2 (germline): SSHAT, FNYEAQ (reference sequence). The CDR3 loop spans 14 amino acids. CDR3 sequence: CASSQGLAGETQYF. CDR3 sequence (DNA): TGTGCTAGCAGCCAGGGACTAGCCGGAGAGACCCAGTACTTC.

The chain's CDR3 is CASSYSGHQSSYEQYF. The CDR3 nucleotides are TGTGCCAGCAGTTACTCGGGACACCAGAGCTCCTACGAGCAGTACTTC. This chain joins TRBV6-6 and TRBJ2-7; TRBD1 is a possible D gene (6 bases). V was shortened by 0 bases and J by 0 bases, with 12 bases between the two germline ends. Germline CDR1 reads MNHNY; CDR2 reads SVGAGI (reference sequence). This CDR3 has 16 residues.

This sequence joins TRBV4-1 and TRBJ2-7; D is possibly TRBD2 (5 bases). CDR3 length: 15 residues. Trimming took off 0 bases at V and 4 bases at J, with 13 bases between the two ends. The germline CDR1 and CDR2 sequences are MGHRA and YSYEKL. CDR3 sequence (DNA): TGCGCCAGCAGCCAAGATTTCGGGAATCCGTACGAGCAGTACTTC. Translating gives CASSQDFGNPYEQYF.

The V call is TRBV19, the J call TRBJ1-5; 7 bases fit TRBD1. J lost 0 bases, V lost 8 bases, and 4 bases had no gene match. CDR1 and CDR2 from the germline V gene are LNHDA and SQIVND (reference sequence). The CDR3 runs 14 residues. Here the CDR3 DNA reads TGTGCCAGTGGGACAGTGAATAGCAATCAGCCCCAGCATTTT. Translating it yields CASGTVNSNQPQHF.

This chain joins TRBV25-1 and TRBJ2-7; maybe TRBD1 (6 bases). The CDR3 is made up of 15 amino acids. The V gene's germline CDR1 is MGHDK and CDR2 SYGVNS. Between the trimmed V and J ends, which lost 4 bases and 2 bases, there was a span of 15 bases. The CDR3 DNA follows: TGTGCCAGCAGTGCTTACACAGGGTTCGCCTACGAGCAGTACTTC. It is translated as CASSAYTGFAYEQYF.

The chain recombines TRBV4-3 with TRBJ2-7; 9 nucleotides align to TRBD2. The length of the CDR3 is 15 residues. V lost 1 base to trimming and J lost 4 bases; unmatched junction nucleotides: 5. Germline V lookup: CDR1 LGHNA, CDR2 YSLEER. Here the CDR3 reads CASSQGREGLYEQYF. The CDR3 DNA follows: TGCGCCAGCAGCCAAGGGCGGGAGGGCCTGTACGAGCAGTACTTC.

The chain combines TRBV28 with TRBJ1-3, with unresolved D. CDR3 size: 10 residues. CDR1 MDHEN and CDR2 SYDVKM come from the germline V gene. V lost 8 bases and J lost 8, with 7 bases in between. The CDR3: CASRGYTIYF. The CDR3 bases are TGTGCCAGCCGGGGATACACCATATATTTT.

The rearrangement uses TRBV27 and TRBJ1-5; D is perhaps TRBD1 (6 bases). The CDR3 covers 15 residues. Looked up from germline, CDR1 is MNHEY and CDR2 is SMNVEV (reference sequence). Trimming removed 8 bases from V and 2 bases from J, with 16 bases in between. CDR3 DNA: TGTGCCAGCTCGAGGGGGGGCAACGGCAATCAGCCCCAGCATTTT. It specifies CASSRGGNGNQPQHF.

The chain employs TRBV24-1 and TRBJ1-5, with 7 bases lining up with TRBD1. Losses at the gene ends were 2 bases for V and 6 bases for J; bases not matched to a gene: 3. Per the germline V gene, CDR1 is KGHDR and CDR2 is SFDVKD. CDR3 length: 14 amino acids. In nucleotides, the CDR3 is TGTGCCACCAGTGATTCCCGGGACAGTCAGCCCCAGCATTTT. Protein product: CATSDSRDSQPQHF.

The V and J genes are TRBV19 and TRBJ2-5; 14 bases align to TRBD2. The CDR3 length is 16 residues. Trimming took 2 bases from V and 4 from J; bases not matched to a gene: 3. The germline V gene encodes CDR1 LNHDA and CDR2 SQIVND (reference sequence). The CDR3 coding sequence is TGTGCCAGTAGTATAAGACTAGCGGGAGGGCCAGAGACCCAGTACTTC. Its translation: CASSIRLAGGPETQYF.

This clone was seen a single time. V and J are TRBV18 and TRBJ2-7; possible D gene TRBD1, 6 bases. V was pared by 2 bases and J by 2 bases, with 13 bases between. This CDR3 contains 15 residues. Germline loops: CDR1 KGHSH, CDR2 LQKENI. For the CDR3, the DNA is TGTGCCAGCTCACCAGTTGGACAGCGAGCCTACGAGCAGTACTTC. It codes for CASSPVGQRAYEQYF. The full variable domain, its missing parts supplied by reference TRBV18 and TRBJ2-7, is NAGVMQNPRHLVRRRGQEARLRCSPMKGHSHVYWYRQLPEEGLKFMVYLQKENIIDESGMPKERFSAEFPKEGPSILRIQQVVRGDSAAYFCASSPVGQRAYEQYFGPGTRLTVT.

V gene TRBV21-1 combines with J gene TRBJ2-1; the D call of TRBD2 is as the table states it, not checked on the DNA. TRBV21-1 is given as a pseudogene. The CDR3 runs to 19 residues. This chain's CDR3 is CASSKVTSDLRSSYNEQFF. CDR3 bases: TGTGCCAGCAGCAAAGTTACTAGCGACCTTCGAAGCTCCTACAATGAGCAGTTCTTC.

This clone has only a few counts. The DNA of the CDR3 is TGTGCCAGCAGCACAGGGGGCCTGGGGTATGGCTACACCTTC. This codes for CASSTGGLGYGYTF. J is TRBJ1-2 and V is TRBV7-8, with 9 bases lining up with TRBD1. With V trimmed by 5 bases and J by 5 bases, 6 bases remained unmatched. The CDR3 extends over 14 amino acids. Per the germline V gene, CDR1 is SGHVS and CDR2 is FQNEAQ.

This chain links TRBV25-1 with TRBJ2-7; D perhaps matches TRBD1 (6 bases). The CDR3 extends over 15 amino acids. With 1 base removed from V and 0 bases from J, the gap between germline ends came to 10 bases. Germline CDR1 is MGHDK and CDR2 is SYGVNS. CDR3 protein: CASSEFRGYSYEQYF. CDR3 in DNA: TGTGCCAGCAGTGAATTCAGGGGATACTCCTACGAGCAGTACTTC.

J is TRBJ2-3 and V is TRBV5-1, with 8 bases matching TRBD1. Germline CDR1 and CDR2: SGHRS and YFSETQ. The V gene end was trimmed by 1 base and the J gene end by 4 bases; junction bases not matched to a gene: 2. This CDR3 is built from 14 residues. CDR3 amino acids: CASSLLTGADTQYF. CDR3 nucleotides: TGCGCCAGCAGCTTGTTGACAGGGGCAGATACGCAGTATTTT.

The chain has TRBV5-4 and TRBJ2-6; a weak D match, TRBD2 (5 bases). The ends were cut back, 5 bases at V and 0 bases at J, with 12 bases in the middle. Germline values: CDR1 SGHNT, CDR2 YYREEE (reference sequence). The length of the CDR3 is 16 residues. Here the CDR3 DNA reads TGTGCCAGCAGTCCGGACTCTCACTCTGGGGCCAACGTCCTGACTTTC. The encoded protein is CASSPDSHSGANVLTF.

The gene calls are TRBV2 and TRBJ2-3, with 8 bases matching TRBD2. This CDR3 is built from 14 residues. CDR1 and CDR2 (germline): SNHLY, FYNNEI. The trim removed 8 bases at V and 1 base at J, leaving 5 bases unmatched. The CDR3 reads CASLTSEGTDTQYF. CDR3 sequence (DNA): TGTGCCAGCCTGACTAGCGAGGGCACAGATACGCAGTATTTT.

The V gene is TRBV4-1, the J gene TRBJ1-1; 7 bases agree with TRBD1. CDR1 and CDR2 (germline): MGHRA, YSYEKL. V dropped 5 bases and J dropped 8; count of bases not matched to a gene: 14. This CDR3 has 15 amino acids. The CDR3 DNA sequence: TGCGCCAGCAGCGAAGCCGACAGGGAAAGGCGCGAAGCTTTCTTT. This translates into CASSEADRERREAFF.

This clone is a singleton in its sample. The J gene is TRBJ2-1, the V gene TRBV5-1, with 10 bases lining up with TRBD2. V lost 2 bases and J lost 2; bases outside the gene matches: 4. The CDR3 runs to 16 residues. Germline lookup yields CDR1 SGHRS and CDR2 YFSETQ. CDR3: CASSFSLAGPYNEQFF. CDR3 DNA sequence: TGCGCCAGCAGCTTCTCACTAGCGGGGCCCTACAATGAGCAGTTCTTC.

V is TRBV7-2 and J is TRBJ1-6, with D tentatively TRBD1 (6 bases). The V end was cut by 5 bases, the J end by 10 bases, with 21 bases between. This CDR3 has 16 residues. Germline CDR1 is SGHTA and CDR2 is FQGNSA. The CDR3, as DNA: TGTGCCAGCAGCCCGGAGCGAGCAGGGGCAGGGTCACCCCTCCACTTT. Encoded protein: CASSPERAGAGSPLHF. The variable domain in full, completed from reference TRBV7-2 and TRBJ1-6, reads GAGVSQSPSNKVTEKGKDVELRCDPISGHTALYWYRQSLGQGLEFLIYFQGNSAPDKSGLPSDRFSAERTGGSVSTLTIQRTQQEDSAVYLCASSPERAGAGSPLHFGNGTRLTVT.

This clone was observed once. The chain couples TRBV4-2 to TRBJ1-6; no firm D call. Germline loops: CDR1 LGHNA, CDR2 YNFKEQ. The CDR3 spans 17 residues. V dropped 0 bases and J dropped 2 bases, with 11 bases sitting between them. The CDR3 sequence: CASSQEAGNTYNSPLHF. DNA of the CDR3: TGTGCCAGCAGCCAAGAGGCAGGTAACACCTATAATTCACCCCTCCACTTT.

Only one count was recorded for this clone. The chain joins TRBV2 to TRBJ1-3, with a possible D match to TRBD1 (5 bases). This CDR3 spans 14 amino acids. V was shortened by 9 bases and J by 1 base, with 13 bases between the two germline ends. In germline, CDR1 is SNHLY, CDR2 FYNNEI. Written as DNA, the CDR3 is TGTGCCAGGGGGCGAGGAGCTTCTGGAAACACCATATATTTT. Encoded protein: CARGRGASGNTIYF.

Here the CDR3 reads CAWSVVKRSRHEQFF. DNA of the CDR3: TGTGCCTGGAGTGTGGTAAAGCGGTCCCGGCATGAGCAGTTCTTC. This chain joins TRBV30 and TRBJ2-1; weak D call: TRBD2 (5 bases). The germline gives CDR1 GTSNPN, CDR2 SVGIG (reference sequence). The germline V and J ends were trimmed by 0 bases and 8 bases, with 17 bases remaining between them. The CDR3 has 15 residues.

The chain joins TRBV6-5 to TRBJ1-5; 7 bases are shared with TRBD1. With V trimmed by 9 bases and J by 4 bases, 6 bases remained unmatched. CDR3 length equals 13 residues. CDR1 and CDR2 (germline): MNHEY, SVGAGI. For the CDR3, the DNA is TGTGCCAGTTCGGGACAGAGAAATCAGCCCCAGCATTTT. This codes for CASSGQRNQPQHF.

The chain combines TRBV6-5 with TRBJ1-1, with 7 positions matching TRBD1. CDR1 is MNHEY, CDR2 SVGAGI, per germline. The V gene end was trimmed by 5 bases and the J gene end by 3 bases; junction bases not matched to a gene: 6. This CDR3 is built from 14 residues. The CDR3 spells CASSLNTGDTEAFF. CDR3 DNA sequence: TGTGCCAGCAGTCTTAATACAGGGGACACTGAAGCTTTCTTT.

The chain has TRBV5-4 and TRBJ1-3, with D possibly TRBD1 on 6 matching bases. Germline values: CDR1 SGHNT, CDR2 YYREEE (reference sequence). The germline V and J ends were trimmed by 2 bases and 6 bases, with 9 bases remaining between them. This CDR3 is built from 13 residues. CDR3 protein: CASSLDRTNTIYF. CDR3 DNA sequence: TGTGCCAGCAGCTTAGACAGGACAAACACCATATATTTT.

V and J are TRBV7-3 and TRBJ1-1; a possible D gene is TRBD1 (6 bases). V dropped 5 bases and J dropped 0 bases, with 19 bases sitting between them. CDR3 size: 17 residues. Germline values: CDR1 SGHTA, CDR2 FQGTGA. The CDR3 is CASSPLGGGALNTEAFF. The CDR3 bases are TGTGCCAGCAGCCCCTTGGGCGGGGGCGCCTTGAACACTGAAGCTTTCTTT.

V and J are TRBV6-2 or TRBV6-3 and TRBJ2-1; unclear D gene. Germline CDR1 is MNHEY and CDR2 is SVGEGT. This CDR3 comprises 13 residues. V shed 0 bases and J shed 6 bases, with 6 bases lying between them. The CDR3 is CASSYSVSNEQFF. CDR3 coding DNA: TGTGCCAGCAGTTACTCCGTTTCCAATGAGCAGTTCTTC.

The V call is TRBV28, the J call TRBJ1-6, with D perhaps matching TRBD1 (6 bases). With 6 bases removed from V and 0 bases from J, the gap between germline ends came to 12 bases. This CDR3 has 16 residues. Germline CDR1 MDHEN, CDR2 SYDVKM. CDR3 sequence (DNA): TGTGCCAGCAGCTGGGACACCTACTCCTATAATTCACCCCTCCACTTT. Residues: CASSWDTYSYNSPLHF.

The chain links TRBV29-1 to TRBJ2-1, with 16 nucleotides matching TRBD2. Germline CDR1 reads SQVTM; CDR2 reads ANQGSEA. The trim removed 8 bases at V and 11 bases at J, leaving 12 bases unmatched. The CDR3 is 15 residues long. As DNA, the CDR3 is TGCAGCCACGACGATCCGGGACTAGCGGGAGGGAAGCAGTTCTTC. Protein sequence: CSHDDPGLAGGKQFF.